Below, 18 T cell receptor beta chains from the same sample are listed, as sequenced in a study of CD8+ T cells in alopecia areata. RNA was isolated and reverse transcribed to cDNA, the sequencing template. Here immunoSEQ multiplex PCR was the method, and the copy in TCRdb shows in-frame clones only, minus some. The table lists around 200,000 clones, 53% of them singletons, with more than 10% in the top ten. Treatment given: oral pan-JAK inhibitor, 5-10 mg twice daily. The sample in question was CD8+ T cells sorted from blood, obtained at week 24, from a patient treated with tofacitinib. These receptor sequences come from a human donor with alopecia areata.

The chain is built from TRBV4-3 and TRBJ1-2; possibly TRBD1 for D (5 bases). Germline V gives CDR1 LGHNA, CDR2 YSLEER. The V end was cut by 3 bases, the J end by 8 bases, with 16 bases between. The CDR3 runs to 14 residues. The CDR3 bases are TGCGCCAGCAGCCAGGACACAGAAGTTTACGGCTACACCTTC. The encoded protein is CASSQDTEVYGYTF.

This clone has more than one count but fewer than ten. This chain uses TRBV29-1 with TRBJ1-2; no clear D gene. CDR1 is SQVTM, CDR2 ANQGSEA, per germline. This CDR3 contains 12 residues. V lost 6 bases and J lost 4, with 12 bases in between. The CDR3 reads CSVERRTYGYTF. DNA for the CDR3: TGCAGCGTGGAACGGAGGACCTATGGCTACACCTTC.

This chain uses TRBV19 with TRBJ1-1; the D gene is possibly TRBD1 (6 bases). This CDR3 spans 16 amino acids. Germline V gene sequence: CDR1 LNHDA, CDR2 SQIVND (reference sequence). V lost 3 bases and J lost 1, with 15 bases in between. The CDR3 spells CASSMEWTQGNTEAFF. The CDR3 bases are TGTGCCAGTAGTATGGAATGGACACAGGGGAACACTGAAGCTTTCTTT.

In this sample, this clone turned up a few times. This chain links TRBV5-6 with TRBJ2-6; D is perhaps TRBD1 (5 bases). This CDR3 region has 17 residues. Per the germline V gene, CDR1 is SGHDT and CDR2 is YYEEEE. Trimming shortened V by 2 bases and J by 0 bases, and 12 bases separated the two germline ends. This CDR3 reads CASSFVGALSGANVLTF. CDR3 coding DNA: TGTGCCAGCAGCTTCGTTGGGGCTCTCTCTGGGGCCAACGTCCTGACTTTC.

The J gene is TRBJ1-5, the V gene TRBV7-8; 7 bases line up with TRBD1. The germline CDR1 and CDR2 sequences are SGHVS and FQNEAQ. This CDR3 spans 17 amino acids. V lost 5 bases to trimming and J lost 2 bases; unmatched junction nucleotides: 12. The CDR3 region has the DNA TGTGCCAGCAGCCACGAATCCAGGGGGAATCGCAATCAGCCCCAGCATTTT. As protein: CASSHESRGNRNQPQHF.

This chain connects TRBV7-9 to TRBJ1-1; D call uncertain. The CDR3 runs 13 residues. V dropped 1 base and J dropped 1 base, with 4 bases sitting between them. Germline values: CDR1 SEHNR, CDR2 FQNEAQ (reference sequence). The CDR3 here is CASSLGENTEAFF. The CDR3 nucleotides read TGTGCCAGCAGCTTAGGGGAGAACACTGAAGCTTTCTTT.

This chain joins TRBV4-1 and TRBJ1-6; D uncertain. Germline lookup yields CDR1 MGHRA and CDR2 YSYEKL. V was trimmed by 4 bases and J by 14 bases, leaving 15 bases between them. The CDR3 runs to 13 residues. The CDR3 bases are TGCGCCAGCAGCCTAGGGTTGGGAGCCACCCTCCACTTT. Translated, it gives CASSLGLGATLHF.

This sequence joins TRBV5-6 and TRBJ1-2; the D gene is possibly TRBD1 (5 bases). Between the trimmed V and J ends, which lost 4 bases and 4 bases, there was a span of 11 bases. The CDR3 is made up of 13 amino acids. Germline CDR1 is SGHDT and CDR2 is YYEEEE. Here the CDR3 DNA reads TGTGCCAGCAGCCCGACGGACATCTATGGCTACACCTTC. Translating it yields CASSPTDIYGYTF.

The chain's CDR3 is CASSSLGGLADEQFF. The CDR3 DNA follows: TGTGCCAGCAGCTCCCTTGGGGGACTAGCAGATGAGCAGTTCTTC. V is TRBV7-3 and J is TRBJ2-1; 9 bases agree with TRBD2. Per germline, CDR1 SGHTA and CDR2 FQGTGA. V was clipped by 4 bases and J by 8 bases; unmatched bases: 9. The CDR3 sequence is 15 residues long. The full variable domain, completed using reference TRBV7-3 and TRBJ2-1, is GAGVSQTPSNKVTEKGKYVELRCDPISGHTALYWYRQSLGQGPEFLIYFQGTGAADDSGLPNDRFFAVRPEGSVSTLKIQRTERGDSAVYLCASSSLGGLADEQFFGPGTRLTVL.

The CDR3 bases are TGTGCCTGGAAGACAGCCTCTGAAGCTTTCTTT. Amino acids: CAWKTASEAFF. The V gene is TRBV30, the J gene TRBJ1-1, with D perhaps TRBD1 (5 bases). Germline CDR1 GTSNPN, CDR2 SVGIG (reference sequence). Trimming took off 4 bases at V and 6 bases at J, with 9 bases between the two ends. The CDR3 is 11 residues long.

This chain joins TRBV30 and TRBJ2-2; D is perhaps TRBD1 (6 bases). Germline loops: CDR1 GTSNPN, CDR2 SVGIG (reference sequence). The CDR3 contains 12 residues. Between the trimmed V and J ends, which lost 4 bases and 7 bases, there was a span of 10 bases. CDR3 sequence reads: CAWTQGFGELFF. The CDR3 nucleotides are TGTGCCTGGACCCAGGGGTTCGGGGAGCTGTTTTTT.

This clone showed up just a few times. The chain employs TRBV2 and TRBJ1-5, with D perhaps TRBD1 (6 bases). The CDR3 extends over 13 amino acids. Deletions cut 5 bases from V and 3 bases from J, with 8 bases between. Germline assignment: CDR1 SNHLY and CDR2 FYNNEI. The CDR3 sequence is CASSQGINQPQHF. The CDR3, as DNA: TGTGCCAGCAGTCAGGGGATCAATCAGCCCCAGCATTTT. Drawing the rest from reference TRBV2 and TRBJ1-5, the complete variable domain is EPEVTQTPSHQVTQMGQEVILRCVPISNHLYFYWYRQILGQKVEFLVSFYNNEISEKSEIFDDQFSVERPDGSNFTLKIRSTKLEDSAMYFCASSQGINQPQHFGDGTRLSIL.

The chain is built from TRBV29-1 and TRBJ1-2; D is ambiguous. Germline values: CDR1 SQVTM, CDR2 ANQGSEA. The CDR3 has 14 amino acids. V lost 4 bases and J 1 base, leaving 13 bases between the germline ends. The CDR3 DNA sequence: TGCAGCGTTGGGAGGACTTCGGATAACTATGGCTACACCTTC. It specifies CSVGRTSDNYGYTF. Filled out from reference TRBV29-1 and TRBJ1-2, the complete variable domain reads SAVISQKPSRDICQRGTSLTIQCQVDSQVTMMFWYRQQPGQSLTLIATANQGSEATYESGFVIDKFPISRPNLTFSTLTVSNMSPEDSSIYLCSVGRTSDNYGYTFGSGTRLTVV.

This clone was counted a few times. The genes are TRBV5-6 and TRBJ1-1; the match to TRBD1 covers 7 bases. This CDR3 is built from 12 residues. J gave up 8 bases and V 0 bases, and 1 base lay outside the gene matches. CDR1 is SGHDT and CDR2 is YYEEEE in the germline V gene. The CDR3 reads CASSLGTGEAFF. CDR3 DNA: TGTGCCAGCAGCTTGGGGACAGGCGAAGCTTTCTTT.

The chain is built from TRBV5-1 and TRBJ1-2; tentative D call: TRBD1 (6 bases). CDR3 size: 12 residues. Deletions cut 2 bases from V and 6 bases from J, with 8 bases between. The germline gives CDR1 SGHRS, CDR2 YFSETQ. The CDR3 loop reads CASSLPGDGYTF. The CDR3 nucleotides read TGCGCCAGCAGCTTACCAGGGGATGGCTACACCTTC.

V is TRBV9 and J is TRBJ1-2, with 8 bases identical to TRBD1. Trimming at V came to 4 bases and at J to 4 bases, leaving 12 bases not matched to a gene. CDR3 length: 16 amino acids. Germline CDR1 is SGDLS and CDR2 is YYNGEE. CDR3: CASSSSSRGLVYGYTF. In nucleotides, the CDR3 is TGTGCCAGCAGCTCGAGCTCCAGGGGGCTGGTCTATGGCTACACCTTC.

CDR3 amino acids: CASSSRGDEQYF. The CDR3 DNA sequence: TGTGCCAGCAGCTCTAGGGGGGACGAGCAGTACTTC. The gene calls are TRBV7-9 and TRBJ2-7; tentatively, D is TRBD1 or TRBD2 (6 bases each). The CDR3 contains 12 residues. V was cut by 4 bases and J by 5 bases, with 9 bases left in between. CDR1 is SEHNR and CDR2 is FQNEAQ in the germline V gene (reference sequence).

The V gene is TRBV30, the J gene TRBJ1-2; TRBD1 aligns across 7 bases. After removal of 4 bases from V and 2 bases from J, the junction contained 10 bases not matched to a gene. The germline V gene encodes CDR1 GTSNPN and CDR2 SVGIG (reference sequence). The CDR3 length is 15 residues. CDR3 sequence reads: CAWTTLDRWNYGYTF. The CDR3 bases are TGTGCCTGGACCACTTTGGACAGGTGGAACTATGGCTACACCTTC.